A single sample gave rise to the 6 T cell receptor beta chains below, sequenced in a study of blood T cell repertoires in COVID-19. Using immunoSEQ multiplex PCR, the repertoire was profiled, and TCRdb retains in-frame clones only, with some absent. The sample carries a few hundred thousand clones, 88% recorded once. The material sequenced was peripheral blood. The source of these receptors is a woman in her twenties or thirties who had recovered from COVID-19.

V gene TRBV15 combines with J gene TRBJ2-1; 7 bases align to TRBD1. Per the germline V gene, CDR1 is LNHNV and CDR2 is YYDKDF (reference sequence). The CDR3 contains 20 residues. Germline trimming cut 5 bases from V and 0 bases from J; bases unmatched to any gene: 19. CDR3 sequence: CATSPVWTGRRVSSYNEQFF. CDR3 DNA sequence: TGTGCCACCAGCCCAGTGTGGACAGGACGTCGTGTGAGCTCCTACAATGAGCAGTTCTTC.

The chain recombines TRBV27 with TRBJ2-3; the match to TRBD2 covers 8 bases. The CDR3 contains 15 residues. V shed 4 bases, J shed 4 bases, and the junction held 7 bases outside the gene matches. From germline, CDR1 is MNHEY and CDR2 SMNVEV (reference sequence). The CDR3 coding sequence is TGTGCCAGCAGTTCCCTCGGGGGGGCCGCAGATACGCAGTATTTT. Residues: CASSSLGGAADTQYF.

This chain joins TRBV6-4 and TRBJ2-1; maybe TRBD2 (6 bases). Germline V CDR1 and CDR2: MRHNA, SNTAGT. The CDR3 totals 13 residues. Trimming removed 6 bases from V and 3 bases from J, with 9 bases in between. The CDR3 region is CASSGGDYNEQFF. As DNA, the CDR3 is TGTGCCAGCAGCGGGGGAGACTACAATGAGCAGTTCTTC.

V gene TRBV5-4 combines with J gene TRBJ2-7; the match to TRBD1 covers 8 bases. The CDR3 spans 16 residues. V gave up 2 bases and J gave up 5 bases; unmatched junction bases: 12. The germline V gene encodes CDR1 SGHNT and CDR2 YYREEE (reference sequence). DNA of the CDR3: TGTGCCAGCAGCTTTCCCGGAGGACAGGGATCCCACGAGCAGTACTTC. Its protein product is CASSFPGGQGSHEQYF.

The CDR3 DNA reads as TGTGCCAGCTCCCCGGCGGGCCAACCATCGGGCGAGCAGTACTTC. It specifies CASSPAGQPSGEQYF. V and J are TRBV5-4 and TRBJ2-7, with D possibly matching TRBD2 (5 bases). The CDR3 has 15 amino acids. In germline, CDR1 is SGHNT, CDR2 YYREEE (reference sequence). Trimming stripped 7 bases from V and 6 bases from J, with 23 bases between.

The chain has TRBV7-9 and TRBJ2-7, with D possibly matching TRBD2 (5 bases). Germline values: CDR1 SEHNR, CDR2 FQNEAQ (reference sequence). The length of the CDR3 is 14 residues. Trimming took off 5 bases at V and 4 bases at J, with 15 bases between the two ends. The DNA of the CDR3 is TGTGCCAGCAGCCCCACGGGGATGGCTTACGAGCAGTACTTC. Protein sequence: CASSPTGMAYEQYF.